This TCR beta chain was documented in a study of CD8 T cells in ankylosing spondylitis. This clonotype was recorded a few times. The antigen remains undetermined. Notes on the study in general: A TCR beta motif made of fewer than ten highly homologous variants seemed typical of ankylosing spondylitis blood. Earlier work had already found some motif variants in reactive arthritis synovial fluid and blood.

V was clipped by 6 bases and J by 4 bases, with 7 bases between them. The CDR3 covers 11 residues. Making the TCR beta libraries involved quantitative 5'-RACE with molecular barcodes. MiXCR was run by TCRdb on the 5' RACE reads, yielding one entry per CDR3 protein. The table lists 250,000 or so distinct CDR3 sequences, roughly 18% of them singletons. The TCR sequence derives from a male donor with ankylosing spondylitis or in good health (not recorded which). The V and J genes are TRBV12-3 or TRBV12-4 and TRBJ2-7, with D hard to call. Sequenced input: blood, either unsorted or a sorted T cell fraction (not recorded which). In nucleotides, the CDR3 is TGTGCCAGCAGCAAGCTATACGAGCAGTACTTC. Encoded protein: CASSKLYEQYF.